These 9 T cell receptor beta chains share one sample of origin, sequenced in a study of blood T cell repertoires in COVID-19. Using immunoSEQ multiplex PCR, the repertoire was profiled, and TCRdb retains in-frame clones only, with some absent. The sample holds 85,000 to 130,000 clones; less than 80% are singletons and the top ten take roughly 6%. Material for sequencing was peripheral blood. These receptors were obtained from an elderly man with COVID-19, enrolled during active disease.

For this clone: The same CDR3 is also encoded by other DNA sequences in this sample. The chain is built from TRBV2 and TRBJ1-3, with D possibly matching TRBD1 (6 bases). The CDR3 extends over 14 amino acids. Trimming took off 8 bases at V and 0 bases at J, with 11 bases between the two ends. In germline, CDR1 is SNHLY, CDR2 FYNNEI. The CDR3 DNA sequence: TGTGCCAGCGCGGACAGTTCCTCTGGAAACACCATATATTTT. Its translation is CASADSSSGNTIYF.

This chain links TRBV9 with TRBJ2-7, with a weak D call TRBD2 (6 bases). This CDR3 is 14 amino acids long. The V gene's germline CDR1 is SGDLS and CDR2 YYNGEE. V was pared by 4 bases and J by 6 bases, with 17 bases between. The CDR3 loop is CASSPGLAPSEQYF. For the CDR3, the DNA is TGTGCCAGCAGCCCGGGACTCGCGCCTAGCGAGCAGTACTTC.

The chain combines TRBV4-2 with TRBJ2-3; 12 nucleotides line up with TRBD2. The germline CDR1 and CDR2 sequences are LGHNA and YNFKEQ. This CDR3 has 17 residues. V was clipped by 2 bases and J by 0 bases; unmatched bases: 3. The chain's CDR3 is CASSQPGTSGSTDTQYF. The DNA of the CDR3 is TGTGCCAGCAGCCAACCTGGGACTAGCGGGAGCACAGATACGCAGTATTTT.

J is TRBJ2-5 and V is TRBV6-5; 9 bases align to TRBD2. V shed 0 bases and J 4 bases; nucleotides not matched to a gene: 6. The CDR3 loop spans 16 amino acids. CDR1 MNHEY and CDR2 SVGAGI come from the germline V gene. The CDR3 reads CASSYSGIAGVETQYF. DNA for the CDR3: TGTGCCAGCAGTTACTCTGGAATAGCGGGAGTAGAGACCCAGTACTTC.

J is TRBJ2-1 and V is TRBV2, with TRBD1 identical over 12 bases. Germline CDR1 is SNHLY and CDR2 is FYNNEI. CDR3 length equals 16 residues. V shed 6 bases and J 9 bases; nucleotides not matched to a gene: 12. The CDR3 spells CASRPPGQGAVGEQFF. The CDR3 DNA is TGTGCCAGCAGACCGCCGGGACAGGGGGCGGTCGGTGAGCAGTTCTTC. Using reference TRBV2 and TRBJ2-1 for the parts outside the CDR3, the full variable domain is EPEVTQTPSHQVTQMGQEVILRCVPISNHLYFYWYRQILGQKVEFLVSFYNNEISEKSEIFDDQFSVERPDGSNFTLKIRSTKLEDSAMYFCASRPPGQGAVGEQFFGPGTRLTVL.

This clone was seen more than once but under ten times. The gene calls are TRBV9 and TRBJ1-1, with D maybe TRBD1 (5 bases). The CDR3 has 14 residues. Deletions cut 3 bases from V and 7 bases from J, with 16 bases between. The germline V gene encodes CDR1 SGDLS and CDR2 YYNGEE. The CDR3 protein is CASSADPQGFEAFF. The DNA for the CDR3 is TGTGCCAGCAGCGCAGATCCCCAGGGTTTTGAAGCTTTCTTT.

The chain employs TRBV5-4 and TRBJ1-1; D remains ambiguous. Germline loops: CDR1 SGHNT, CDR2 YYREEE (reference sequence). Trimming cost V 0 bases and J 3 bases, with 15 bases left between them. CDR3 length: 16 amino acids. Here the CDR3 reads CASSLGFGRKDTEAFF. The CDR3 region has the DNA TGTGCCAGCAGCTTGGGGTTTGGGAGAAAGGACACTGAAGCTTTCTTT.

The chain joins TRBV28 to TRBJ1-6, with D unresolved. The germline V gene encodes CDR1 MDHEN and CDR2 SYDVKM. V lost 8 bases and J lost 0, with 14 bases in between. The CDR3 length is 16 residues. CDR3 sequence: CASCLSGSSYNSPLHF. The CDR3 DNA reads TGTGCCAGCTGCCTGAGTGGGAGCTCCTATAATTCACCCCTCCACTTT. The full variable domain, rest sourced from reference TRBV28 and TRBJ1-6, is DVKVTQSSRYLVKRTGEKVFLECVQDMDHENMFWYRQDPGLGLRLIYFSYDVKMKEKGDIPEGYSVSREKKERFSLILESASTNQTSMYLCASCLSGSSYNSPLHFGNGTRLTVT.

This clone occurred a few times. The chain uses TRBV1 and TRBJ2-7; TRBD2 is the table's D call, not checked against the DNA. TRBV1 is deemed a pseudogene. This CDR3 contains 14 residues. CDR3 DNA sequence: TGCACCAGCAGCCAACCTGATTGCGGCTACGAGCAGTACTTC. It translates to CTSSQPDCGYEQYF.